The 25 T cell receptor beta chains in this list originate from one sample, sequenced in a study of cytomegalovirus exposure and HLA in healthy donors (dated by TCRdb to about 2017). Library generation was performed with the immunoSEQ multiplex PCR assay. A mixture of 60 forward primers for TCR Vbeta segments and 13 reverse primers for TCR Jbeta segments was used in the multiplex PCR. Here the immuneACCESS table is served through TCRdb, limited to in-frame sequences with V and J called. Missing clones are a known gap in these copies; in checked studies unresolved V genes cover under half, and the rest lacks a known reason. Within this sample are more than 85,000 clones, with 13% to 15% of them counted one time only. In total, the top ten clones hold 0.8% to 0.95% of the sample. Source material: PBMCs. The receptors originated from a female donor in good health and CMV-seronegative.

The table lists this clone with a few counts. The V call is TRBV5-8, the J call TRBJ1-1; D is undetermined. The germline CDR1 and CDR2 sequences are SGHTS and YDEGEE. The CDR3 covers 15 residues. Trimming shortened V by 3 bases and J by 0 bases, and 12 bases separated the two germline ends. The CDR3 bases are TGTGCCAGCAGCTACCGGGTAGCAGTGAACACTGAAGCTTTCTTT. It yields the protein CASSYRVAVNTEAFF.

CDR3: CAITSGAGDYEQYF. In nucleotides, the CDR3 is TGTGCCATCACCTCCGGGGCAGGGGATTACGAGCAGTACTTC. The chain is built from TRBV10-3 and TRBJ2-7; tentatively, D is TRBD1 (6 bases). CDR1 and CDR2 (germline): ENHRY, SYGVKD. The CDR3 sequence is 14 residues long. Between the trimmed V and J ends, which lost 7 bases and 4 bases, there was a span of 17 bases.

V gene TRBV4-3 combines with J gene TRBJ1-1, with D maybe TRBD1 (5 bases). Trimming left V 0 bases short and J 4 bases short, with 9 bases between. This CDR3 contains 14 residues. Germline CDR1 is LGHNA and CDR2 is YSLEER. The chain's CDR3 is CASSQDPGFTEAFF. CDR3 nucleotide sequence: TGCGCCAGCAGCCAAGATCCAGGGTTCACTGAAGCTTTCTTT.

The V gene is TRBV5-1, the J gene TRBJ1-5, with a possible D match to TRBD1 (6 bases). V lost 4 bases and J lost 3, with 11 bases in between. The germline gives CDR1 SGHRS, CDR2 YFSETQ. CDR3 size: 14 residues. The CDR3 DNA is TGCGCCAGCAGCAGTGGACAGCCCAATCAGCCCCAGCATTTT. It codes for CASSSGQPNQPQHF. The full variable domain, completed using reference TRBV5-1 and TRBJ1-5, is KAGVTQTPRYLIKTRGQQVTLSCSPISGHRSVSWYQQTPGQGLQFLFEYFSETQRNKGNFPGRFSGRQFSNSRSEMNVSTLELGDSALYLCASSSGQPNQPQHFGDGTRLSIL.

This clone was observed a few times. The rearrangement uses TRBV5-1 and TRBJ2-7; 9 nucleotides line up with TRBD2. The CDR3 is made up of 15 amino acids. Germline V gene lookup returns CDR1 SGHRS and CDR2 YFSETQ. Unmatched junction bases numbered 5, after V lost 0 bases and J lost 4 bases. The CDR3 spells CASSLGAGGPYEQYF. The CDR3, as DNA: TGCGCCAGCAGCTTGGGTGCGGGGGGGCCATACGAGCAGTACTTC.

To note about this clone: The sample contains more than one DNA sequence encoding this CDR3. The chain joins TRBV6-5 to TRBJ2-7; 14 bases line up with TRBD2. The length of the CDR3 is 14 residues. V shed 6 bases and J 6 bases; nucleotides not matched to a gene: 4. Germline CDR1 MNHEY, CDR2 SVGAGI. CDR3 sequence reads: CASRGTSGRGEQYF. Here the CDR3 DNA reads TGTGCCAGCAGGGGGACTAGCGGGAGAGGCGAGCAGTACTTC.

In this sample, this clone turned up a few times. As DNA, the CDR3 is TGCGCCAGCAGCTTGACAGGGGGCACCGGGGAGCTGTTTTTT. It codes for CASSLTGGTGELFF. The chain uses TRBV5-1 and TRBJ2-2; 8 nucleotides match TRBD1. V lost 1 base to trimming and J lost 4 bases; unmatched junction nucleotides: 0. The CDR3 runs 14 residues. Germline CDR1 reads SGHRS; CDR2 reads YFSETQ.

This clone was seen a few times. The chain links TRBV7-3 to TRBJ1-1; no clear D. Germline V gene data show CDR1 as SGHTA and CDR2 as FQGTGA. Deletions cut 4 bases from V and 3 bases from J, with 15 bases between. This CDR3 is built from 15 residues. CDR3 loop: CASSSIRAGDTEAFF. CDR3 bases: TGTGCCAGCAGCTCCATCCGTGCCGGTGACACTGAAGCTTTCTTT.

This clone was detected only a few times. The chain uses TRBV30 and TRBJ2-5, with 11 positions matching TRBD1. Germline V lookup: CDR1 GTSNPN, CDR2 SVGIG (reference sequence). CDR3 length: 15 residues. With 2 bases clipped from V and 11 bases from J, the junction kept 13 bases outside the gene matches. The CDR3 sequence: CAWSPITGTGGVQYF. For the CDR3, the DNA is TGTGCCTGGAGTCCTATAACCGGGACAGGGGGTGTACAGTACTTC.

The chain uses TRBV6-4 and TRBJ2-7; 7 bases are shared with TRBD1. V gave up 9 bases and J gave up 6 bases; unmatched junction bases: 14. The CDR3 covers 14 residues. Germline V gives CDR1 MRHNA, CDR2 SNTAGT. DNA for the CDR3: TGTGCCAGTGGTAGGGCAGGGGGTTCGGGCGAGCAGTACTTC. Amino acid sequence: CASGRAGGSGEQYF.

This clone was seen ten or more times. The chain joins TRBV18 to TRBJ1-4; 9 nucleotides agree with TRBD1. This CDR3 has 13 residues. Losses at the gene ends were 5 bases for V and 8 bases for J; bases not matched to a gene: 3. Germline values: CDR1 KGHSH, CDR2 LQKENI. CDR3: CASSAGTGEKLFF. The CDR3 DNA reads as TGTGCCAGCTCAGCCGGGACAGGGGAAAAACTGTTTTTT.

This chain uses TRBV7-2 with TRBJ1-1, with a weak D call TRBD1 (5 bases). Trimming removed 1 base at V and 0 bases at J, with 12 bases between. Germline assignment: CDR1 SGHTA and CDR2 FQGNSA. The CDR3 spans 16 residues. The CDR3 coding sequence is TGTGCCAGCAGCTTAGTTGGGGCTGGCATGAACACTGAAGCTTTCTTT. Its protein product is CASSLVGAGMNTEAFF. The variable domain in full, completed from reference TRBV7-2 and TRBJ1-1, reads GAGVSQSPSNKVTEKGKDVELRCDPISGHTALYWYRQSLGQGLEFLIYFQGNSAPDKSGLPSDRFSAERTGGSVSTLTIQRTQQEDSAVYLCASSLVGAGMNTEAFFGQGTRLTVV.

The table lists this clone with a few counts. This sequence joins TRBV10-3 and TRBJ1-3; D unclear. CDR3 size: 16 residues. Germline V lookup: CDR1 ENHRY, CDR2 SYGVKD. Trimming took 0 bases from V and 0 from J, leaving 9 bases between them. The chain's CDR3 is CAISESTHLSGNTIYF. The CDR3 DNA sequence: TGTGCCATCAGTGAGTCGACACACCTCTCTGGAAACACCATATATTTT.

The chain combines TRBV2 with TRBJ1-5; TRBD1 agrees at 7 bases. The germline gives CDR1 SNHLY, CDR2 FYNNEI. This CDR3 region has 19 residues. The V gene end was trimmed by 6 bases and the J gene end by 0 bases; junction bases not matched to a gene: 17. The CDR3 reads CASRGLDREPPHSNQPQHF. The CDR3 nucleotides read TGTGCCAGCAGGGGACTTGACAGGGAGCCACCTCATAGCAATCAGCCCCAGCATTTT.

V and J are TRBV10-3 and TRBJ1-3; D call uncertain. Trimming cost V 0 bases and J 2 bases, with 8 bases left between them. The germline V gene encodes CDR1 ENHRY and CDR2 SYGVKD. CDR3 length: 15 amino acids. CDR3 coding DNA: TGTGCCATCAGTGAGTCGCCGAGTACTGGAAACACCATATATTTT. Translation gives CAISESPSTGNTIYF.

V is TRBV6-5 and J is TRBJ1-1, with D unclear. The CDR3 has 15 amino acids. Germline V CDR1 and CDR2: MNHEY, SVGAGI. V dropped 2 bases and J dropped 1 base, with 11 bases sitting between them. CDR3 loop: CASSYTRSGNTEAFF. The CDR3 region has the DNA TGTGCCAGCAGTTACACTAGGTCAGGGAACACTGAAGCTTTCTTT.

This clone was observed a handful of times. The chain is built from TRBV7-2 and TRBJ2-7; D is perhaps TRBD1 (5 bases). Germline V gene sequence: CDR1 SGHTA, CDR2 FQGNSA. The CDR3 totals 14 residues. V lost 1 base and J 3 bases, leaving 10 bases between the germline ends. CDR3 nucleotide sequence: TGTGCCAGCAGCTTAGTAAAAGGGGTCTACGAGCAGTACTTC. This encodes CASSLVKGVYEQYF.

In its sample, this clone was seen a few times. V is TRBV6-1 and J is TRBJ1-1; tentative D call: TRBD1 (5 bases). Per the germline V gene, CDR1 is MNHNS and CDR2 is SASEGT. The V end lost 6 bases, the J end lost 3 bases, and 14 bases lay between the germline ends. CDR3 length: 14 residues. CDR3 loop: CASRFRVSDTEAFF. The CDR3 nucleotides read TGTGCCAGCAGGTTCAGGGTTTCTGACACTGAAGCTTTCTTT.

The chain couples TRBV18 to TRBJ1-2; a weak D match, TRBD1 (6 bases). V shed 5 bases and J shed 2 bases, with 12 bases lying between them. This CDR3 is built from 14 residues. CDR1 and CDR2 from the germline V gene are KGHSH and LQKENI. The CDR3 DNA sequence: TGTGCCAGCTCATCCGGACAGAACAACTATGGCTACACCTTC. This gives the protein CASSSGQNNYGYTF.

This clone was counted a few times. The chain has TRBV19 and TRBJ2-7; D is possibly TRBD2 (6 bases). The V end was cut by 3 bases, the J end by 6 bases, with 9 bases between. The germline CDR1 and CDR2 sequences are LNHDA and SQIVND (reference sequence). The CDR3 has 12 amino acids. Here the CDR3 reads CASSIGGVEQYF. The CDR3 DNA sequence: TGTGCCAGTAGTATTGGCGGGGTCGAGCAGTACTTC.

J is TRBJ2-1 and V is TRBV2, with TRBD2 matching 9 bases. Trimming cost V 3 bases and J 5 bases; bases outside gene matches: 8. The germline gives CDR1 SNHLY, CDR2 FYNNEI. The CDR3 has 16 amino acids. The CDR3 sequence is CASSDVPAGGHNEQFF. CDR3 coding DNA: TGTGCCAGCAGTGATGTCCCAGCGGGAGGCCACAATGAGCAGTTCTTC.

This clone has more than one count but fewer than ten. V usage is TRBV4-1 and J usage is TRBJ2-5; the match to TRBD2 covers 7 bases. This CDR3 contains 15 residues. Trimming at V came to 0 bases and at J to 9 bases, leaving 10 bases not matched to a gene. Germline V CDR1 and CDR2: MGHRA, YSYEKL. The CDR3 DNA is TGCGCCAGCAGCCAAGATCATCCGGGGGGTGAGGCCCAGTACTTC. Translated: CASSQDHPGGEAQYF.

CDR3 sequence reads: CASSTTDSMNTEAFF. CDR3 in DNA: TGTGCCAGCAGCACGACAGACTCCATGAACACTGAAGCTTTCTTT. The V gene is TRBV11-2, the J gene TRBJ1-1; tentative D call: TRBD1 (5 bases). The germline V gene encodes CDR1 SGHAT and CDR2 FQNNGV. The CDR3 has 15 residues. Trimming stripped 5 bases from V and 0 bases from J, with 13 bases between.

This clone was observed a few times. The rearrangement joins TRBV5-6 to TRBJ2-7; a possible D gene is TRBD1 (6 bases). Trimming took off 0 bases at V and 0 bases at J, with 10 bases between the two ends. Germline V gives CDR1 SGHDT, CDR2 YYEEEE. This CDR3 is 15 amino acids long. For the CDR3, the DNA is TGTGCCAGCAGCTTGGCAGGGGCCTTCTCCTACGAGCAGTACTTC. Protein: CASSLAGAFSYEQYF.

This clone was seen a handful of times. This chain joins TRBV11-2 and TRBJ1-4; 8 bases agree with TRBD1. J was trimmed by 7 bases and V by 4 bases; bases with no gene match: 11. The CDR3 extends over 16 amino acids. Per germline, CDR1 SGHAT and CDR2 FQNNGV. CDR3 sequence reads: CASSSLTGARTEKLFF. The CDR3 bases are TGTGCCAGCAGCTCACTGACAGGGGCCAGGACTGAAAAACTGTTTTTT.